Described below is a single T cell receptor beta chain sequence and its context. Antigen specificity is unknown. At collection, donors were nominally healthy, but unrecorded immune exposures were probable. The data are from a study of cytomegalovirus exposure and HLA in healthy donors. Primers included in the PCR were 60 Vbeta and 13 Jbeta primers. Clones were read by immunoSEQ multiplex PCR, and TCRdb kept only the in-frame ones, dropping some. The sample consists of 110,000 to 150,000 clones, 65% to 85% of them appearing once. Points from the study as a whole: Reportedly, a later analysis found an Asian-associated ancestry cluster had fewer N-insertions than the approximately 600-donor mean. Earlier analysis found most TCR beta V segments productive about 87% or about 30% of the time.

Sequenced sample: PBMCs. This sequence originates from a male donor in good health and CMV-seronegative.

CDR3 in amino acids: CASRRLAETQYF. The CDR3 DNA sequence: TGTGCCAGCAGAAGACTAGCGGAGACCCAGTACTTC. The gene calls are TRBV6-6 and TRBJ2-5; 8 nucleotides agree with TRBD2. Germline CDR1 and CDR2: MNHNY and SVGAGI (reference sequence). The CDR3 has 12 residues. After removal of 6 bases from V and 5 bases from J, the junction contained 2 bases not matched to a gene.